This paragraph covers one T cell receptor beta chain sequence. This clonotype was seen many times. Its antigen is still unknown. Base qualities are not at hand, and no much larger clone is one base apart. This entry comes from a study of neurological immune-mediated disorders (dated by TCRdb to about 2019). Study-level background: The study compared peripheral blood TCR-beta repertoires of HTLV-I-associated myelopathy (HAM/TSP) patients, multiple sclerosis patients and healthy controls using UMI-based sequencing. Longitudinal samples, technical triplicates and paired sorted CD4+ and CD8+ T-cell subsets, alongside PBMC samples, were included among the roughly 96 TCR-beta libraries. Of the approximately 68 subjects in the cohort, about 14 were HAM/TSP patients, some 35 were multiple sclerosis patients, and around 20 were healthy controls. Results the study describes overall, beyond this receptor: TCR clonal expansion was highest in HAM/TSP patients and lowest in MS patients, with MS patients falling below even healthy controls. Expanded clones from different subjects shared no identical CDR3 amino acid sequences, which suggests that TCR-beta repertoires were private in all groups.

Unsorted PBMC libraries were generated from 2 million PBMCs stored in RNAlater at -80 °C until RNA extraction. PBMCs were separated from peripheral blood using Ficoll-Hypaque density gradient centrifugation and then cryopreserved in liquid nitrogen. cDNA was synthesized by template-switch 5'RACE using a primer with a 10-nucleotide random unique molecular identifier that tagged each TCR transcript. Every sequencing run yielded over 160 million TCR-beta sequences covering 15-18 subjects. Total RNA was extracted with the RNeasy kit. The KAPA Real-time Library Amplification kit was used to amplify TCR-beta VDJ regions with primers targeting the TCR constant region and the 5'RACE anchor. A first PCR added sample indexes and Illumina adaptors, and a second PCR then raised library yield. The roughly 650 bp TCR product was size-selected on a 2% E-gel SizeSelection system after Ampure bead purification. Before pooling, library quality was checked on a Bioanalyzer, concentration was measured with Qubit, and libraries were quantified with the Kapa Library Quantification kit. Libraries were sequenced paired-end 2 x 150 bp on an Illumina HiSeq 2500. To increase sequence diversity, roughly 24-32% phiX was spiked into each library pool. In the original analysis: The quality-filtered reads were processed with the UMI-based MiGEC pipeline, whose error correction step removed more than 80% of the raw TCR sequences. VDJ genes were aligned to IMGT germline references, and clonotypes were defined by unique CDR3 amino acid sequence plus V-J genes. Clonal expansion, Shannon diversity and CDR3 relatedness were evaluated with VDJtools (CalcPairwiseDistances, ClusterSamples), while phylogenetic trees were built in CLCbio workbench. A clone was classed as expanded if it had 8 or more unique UMIs, a cutoff based on coefficient-of-variation modelling across technical triplicates. Using fastp trimming at Q25 and MiXCR clonotype assembly, TCRdb reanalyzed the public sequencing data and kept in-frame beta chains. Each entry is one CDR3 protein sequence, shown with its most common DNA and genes. V and J calls and clone size were set by TCRdb, not the authors. In this sample the table shows fewer than 60,000 distinct CDR3 sequences, approximately 10% of which occur a single time. The top ten clonotypes cover about 5% of the sample.

Trimming removed 3 bases from V and 2 bases from J, leaving 10 bases between the germline ends. From its cysteine to its phenylalanine, the CDR3 spans 14 amino acids. Only the CDR3 DNA stays, 42 bases, in frame from base 1. The germline V gene gives CDR1 as MNHEY and CDR2 as SVGEGT. The TCR was taken from a man between 70 and 80 years old with HTLV-1-associated myelopathy (HAM/TSP). The rearrangement combines TRBV6-2 or TRBV6-3 with TRBJ1-1; the D gene cannot be resolved reliably. The sequenced material came from PBMCs. The DNA is as follows: TGTGCCAGCAGTTATCGGGCGGGAAACACTGAAGCTTTCTTT. This encodes CASSYRAGNTEAFF.